These 3 T cell receptor beta chains were sequenced from one sample in a study of T cells in Graves' hyperthyroidism and ophthalmopathy. TCR beta CDR3 regions were amplified from RNA. An initial round of RT-PCR targeting the TCR CDR3 relied on the HTBI primer set. TCRdb analysed the multiplex PCR reads with MiXCR anew, one entry per CDR3 protein. The data contain around 300,000 distinct CDR3 sequences, roughly 19% of them singletons. The sample taken for sequencing was blood. Source of these receptors: a man aged 50-59 years with Graves' ophthalmopathy.

Many counts were recorded for this clonotype. The genes are TRBV20-1 and TRBJ2-1; TRBD2 matches at 10 bases. Trimming took 3 bases from V and 6 from J; bases not matched to a gene: 5. CDR3 length: 14 residues. CDR1 is DFQATT and CDR2 is SNEGSKA in the germline V gene (reference sequence). CDR3 sequence reads: CSASLLAGGNEQFF. CDR3 coding DNA: TGCAGTGCTAGTCTTTTAGCGGGAGGCAATGAGCAGTTCTTC.

This clonotype has more than one count but fewer than ten. This rearrangement joins TRBV7-6 to TRBJ2-7; D gene ambiguous. Germline CDR1 reads SGHVS; CDR2 reads FNYEAQ. Trimming shortened V by 4 bases and J by 3 bases, and 10 bases separated the two germline ends. The CDR3 consists of 13 residues. The chain's CDR3 is CASSSPGSYEQYF. CDR3 coding DNA: TGTGCCAGCAGCTCTCCCGGCAGCTACGAGCAGTACTTC. Full variable domain (remainder filled in from reference TRBV7-6 and TRBJ2-7): GAGVSQSPRYKVTKRGQDVALRCDPISGHVSLYWYRQALGQGPEFLTYFNYEAQQDKSGLPNDRFSAERPEGSISTLTIQRTEQRDSAMYRCASSSPGSYEQYFGPGTRLTVT.

This clonotype appeared many times. The chain couples TRBV3-1 to TRBJ2-5; D remains unclear. The ends were cut back, 4 bases at V and 9 bases at J, with 12 bases in the middle. The length of the CDR3 is 12 residues. Germline CDR1 and CDR2: LGHDT and YNNKEL (reference sequence). The CDR3, as DNA: TGTGCCAGCAGCCCTGGCAAGCTACCCCAGTACTTC. This translates into CASSPGKLPQYF.